This T cell receptor (beta chain) came from a study of cytomegalovirus exposure and HLA in healthy donors. Of note for this clone: Antigen: not known.

Study findings and constraints: Later on, an analysis found that several of the most significant clusters appeared to be linked to common viral pathogens, which included parvovirus B19.

PCR employed 60 Vbeta and 13 Jbeta primers. Generated by immunoSEQ multiplex PCR, the TCRdb table keeps only in-frame clones and is missing some. The repertoire holds around 140,000 clones, over 60% seen once, with around 1.5% in the top ten. The receptor was derived from a female donor in good health and CMV-seronegative. Sequences were obtained from PBMCs.

CDR3 protein: CASSSNSGETQYF. DNA of the CDR3: TGTGCCAGCAGCTCCAACAGCGGGGAGACCCAGTACTTC. The chain is built from TRBV5-8 and TRBJ2-5; D is perhaps TRBD2 (6 bases). The CDR3 sequence is 13 residues long. Looked up from germline, CDR1 is SGHTS and CDR2 is YDEGEE. The V gene lost 3 bases and the J gene lost 5 bases, with 11 bases spanning the gap.